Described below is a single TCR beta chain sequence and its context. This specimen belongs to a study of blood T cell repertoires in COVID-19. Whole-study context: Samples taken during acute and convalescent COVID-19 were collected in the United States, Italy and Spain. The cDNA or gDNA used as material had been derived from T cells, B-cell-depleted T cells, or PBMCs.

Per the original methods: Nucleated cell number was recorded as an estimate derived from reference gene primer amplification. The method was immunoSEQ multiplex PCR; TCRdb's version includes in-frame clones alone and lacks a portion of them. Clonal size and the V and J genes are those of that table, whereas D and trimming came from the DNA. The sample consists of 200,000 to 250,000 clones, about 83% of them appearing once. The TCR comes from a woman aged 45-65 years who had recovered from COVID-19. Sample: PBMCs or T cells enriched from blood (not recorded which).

For the CDR3, the DNA is TGTGCCAGCAGTGGAGATTGGGGCGCCAATCAGCCCCAGCATTTT. This codes for CASSGDWGANQPQHF. The chain joins TRBV2 to TRBJ1-5, with D tentatively TRBD1 (5 bases). Germline V gene sequence: CDR1 SNHLY, CDR2 FYNNEI. Trimming shortened V by 4 bases and J by 3 bases, and 13 bases separated the two germline ends. The CDR3 consists of 15 residues.